The T cell receptor delta chain described here comes from a study of gamma-delta chains in newborns, infants, children. This clone occurred many times. Other nucleotide sequences from this sample produce the same CDR3. TCRdb re-processed the reads using CATT. Found here are more than 14,000 delta-chain clones, roughly 7% of them singletons; the top ten hold under 25%. CDR1 is GEAIGNYY, CDR2 EKD, per germline. The CDR3 sequence is 19 residues long. V shed 3 bases, J shed 0 bases, and the junction held 8 bases outside the gene matches. Sequenced: blood. The sequence was collected from a child who was a newborn, infant or young child, either healthy, febrile or measles-vaccinated (not recorded which). This chain uses TRDV2 with TRDJ3; 9 bases fit TRDD3. CDR3 sequence reads: CACDLLGDQSSWDTRQMFF. The CDR3 nucleotides read TGTGCCTGTGACTTACTGGGGGACCAAAGCTCCTGGGACACCCGACAGATGTTTTTC.